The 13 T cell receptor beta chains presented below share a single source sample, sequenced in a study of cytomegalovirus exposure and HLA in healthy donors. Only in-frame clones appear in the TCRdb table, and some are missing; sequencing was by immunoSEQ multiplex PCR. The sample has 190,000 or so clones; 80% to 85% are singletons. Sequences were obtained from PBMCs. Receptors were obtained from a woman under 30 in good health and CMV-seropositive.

The chain's CDR3 is CAVTQGWTQPQHF. In DNA, the CDR3 is TGTGCGGTAACACAGGGCTGGACTCAGCCCCAGCATTTT. The J gene is TRBJ1-5, the V gene TRBV6-1; D might be TRBD1 (6 bases). CDR1 and CDR2 (germline): MNHNS, SASEGT. The CDR3 is 13 amino acids.

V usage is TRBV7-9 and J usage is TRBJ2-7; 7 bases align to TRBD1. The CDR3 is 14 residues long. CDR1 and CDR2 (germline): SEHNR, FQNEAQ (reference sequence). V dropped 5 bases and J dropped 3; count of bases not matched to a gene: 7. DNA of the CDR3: TGTGCCAGCAGCCCCCCGGGACAGCACTACGAGCAGTACTTC. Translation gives CASSPPGQHYEQYF. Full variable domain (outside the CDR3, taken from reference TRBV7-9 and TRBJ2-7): DTGVSQNPRHKITKRGQNVTFRCDPISEHNRLYWYRQTLGQGPEFLTYFQNEAQLEKSRLLSDRFSAERPKGSFSTLEIQRTEQGDSAMYLCASSPPGQHYEQYFGPGTRLTVT.

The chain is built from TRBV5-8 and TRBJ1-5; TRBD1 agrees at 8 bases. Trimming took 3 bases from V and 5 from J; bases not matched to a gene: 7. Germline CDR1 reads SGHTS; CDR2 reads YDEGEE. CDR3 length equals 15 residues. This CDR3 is CASSSPGTGDQPQHF. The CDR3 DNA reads TGTGCCAGCAGCTCCCCCGGGACAGGCGATCAGCCCCAGCATTTT.

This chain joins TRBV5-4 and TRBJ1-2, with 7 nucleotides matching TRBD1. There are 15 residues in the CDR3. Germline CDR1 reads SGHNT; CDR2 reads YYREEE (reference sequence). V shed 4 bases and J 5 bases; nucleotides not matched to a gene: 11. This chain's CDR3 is CASSLRASTGYGYTF. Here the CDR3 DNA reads TGTGCCAGCAGCCTCCGAGCTTCGACAGGGTATGGCTACACCTTC.

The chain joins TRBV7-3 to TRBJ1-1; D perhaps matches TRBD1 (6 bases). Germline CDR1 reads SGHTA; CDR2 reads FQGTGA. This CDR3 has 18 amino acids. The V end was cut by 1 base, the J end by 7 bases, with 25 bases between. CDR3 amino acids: CASSLIWGLSSRGHEAFF. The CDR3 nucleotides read TGTGCCAGCAGCTTAATATGGGGTCTTAGTTCCAGGGGCCATGAAGCTTTCTTT.

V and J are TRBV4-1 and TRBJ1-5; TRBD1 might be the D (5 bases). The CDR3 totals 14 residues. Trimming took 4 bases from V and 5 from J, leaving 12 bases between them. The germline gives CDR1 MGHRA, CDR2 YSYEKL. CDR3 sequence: CASSLGTPDQPQHF. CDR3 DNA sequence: TGCGCCAGCAGCCTCGGGACTCCGGATCAGCCCCAGCATTTT.

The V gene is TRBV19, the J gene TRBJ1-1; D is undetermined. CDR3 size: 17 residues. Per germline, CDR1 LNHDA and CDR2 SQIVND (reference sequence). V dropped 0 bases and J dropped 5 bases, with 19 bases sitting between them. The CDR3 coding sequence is TGTGCCAGTAGTATAGATCTAACCCGTGGTGGCGGGACTGAAGCTTTCTTT. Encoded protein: CASSIDLTRGGGTEAFF. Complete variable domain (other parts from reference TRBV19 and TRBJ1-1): DGGITQSPKYLFRKEGQNVTLSCEQNLNHDAMYWYRQDPGQGLRLIYYSQIVNDFQKGDIAEGYSVSREKKESFPLTVTSAQKNPTAFYLCASSIDLTRGGGTEAFFGQGTRLTVV.

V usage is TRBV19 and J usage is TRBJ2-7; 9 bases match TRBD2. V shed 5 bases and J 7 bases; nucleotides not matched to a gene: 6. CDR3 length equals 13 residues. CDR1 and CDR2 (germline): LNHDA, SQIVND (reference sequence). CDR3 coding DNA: TGTGCCAGTAGTGGGACTAGCCGTTGGGAGCAGTACTTC. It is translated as CASSGTSRWEQYF.

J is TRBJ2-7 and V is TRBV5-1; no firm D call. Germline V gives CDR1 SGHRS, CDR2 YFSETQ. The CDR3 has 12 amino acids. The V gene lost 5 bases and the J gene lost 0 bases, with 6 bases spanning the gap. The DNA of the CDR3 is TGCGCCAGCAGGGCTGACTCCTACGAGCAGTACTTC. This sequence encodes CASRADSYEQYF.

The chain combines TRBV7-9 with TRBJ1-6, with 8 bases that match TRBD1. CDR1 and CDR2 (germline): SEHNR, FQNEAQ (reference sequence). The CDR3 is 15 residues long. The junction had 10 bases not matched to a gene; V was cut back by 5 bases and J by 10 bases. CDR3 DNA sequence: TGTGCCAGCAGCAACAGGACAGGGACACGGTCACCCCTCCACTTT. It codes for CASSNRTGTRSPLHF.

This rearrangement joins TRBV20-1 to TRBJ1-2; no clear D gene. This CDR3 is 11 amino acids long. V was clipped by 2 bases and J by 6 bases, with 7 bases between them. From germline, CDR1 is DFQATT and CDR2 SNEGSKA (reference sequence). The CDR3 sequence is CSARPGNGYTF. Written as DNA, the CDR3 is TGCAGTGCTAGACCGGGGAATGGCTACACCTTC.

The CDR3 nucleotides read TGTGCCAGTAGTATAGGAGCGGGGGATTACAATGAGCAGTTCTTC. Its translation: CASSIGAGDYNEQFF. This chain connects TRBV19 to TRBJ2-1; 8 positions agree with TRBD2. Trimming took 1 base from V and 4 from J; bases not matched to a gene: 3. Germline CDR1 is LNHDA and CDR2 is SQIVND (reference sequence). This CDR3 has 15 residues.

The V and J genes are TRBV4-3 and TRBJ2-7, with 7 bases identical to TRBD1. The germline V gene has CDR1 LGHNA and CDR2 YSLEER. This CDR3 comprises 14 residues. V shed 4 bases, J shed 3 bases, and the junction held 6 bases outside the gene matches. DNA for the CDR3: TGCGCCAGCAGCCCAGTAGGGGGCCTCTACGAGCAGTACTTC. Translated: CASSPVGGLYEQYF.